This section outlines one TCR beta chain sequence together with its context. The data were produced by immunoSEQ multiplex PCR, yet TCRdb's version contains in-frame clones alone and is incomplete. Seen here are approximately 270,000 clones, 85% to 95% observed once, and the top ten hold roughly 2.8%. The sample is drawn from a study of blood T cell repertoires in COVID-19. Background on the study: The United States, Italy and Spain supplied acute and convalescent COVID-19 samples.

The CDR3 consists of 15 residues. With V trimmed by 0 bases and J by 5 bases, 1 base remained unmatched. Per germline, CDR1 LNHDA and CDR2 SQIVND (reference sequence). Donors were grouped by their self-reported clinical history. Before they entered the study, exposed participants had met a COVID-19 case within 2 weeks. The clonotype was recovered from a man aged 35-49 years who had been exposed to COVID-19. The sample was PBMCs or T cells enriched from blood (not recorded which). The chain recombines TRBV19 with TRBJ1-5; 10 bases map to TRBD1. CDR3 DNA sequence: TGTGCCAGTAGTATAGAGACAGGGGGCGATCAGCCCCAGCATTTT. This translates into CASSIETGGDQPQHF.